This entry features one TCR beta chain sequence. This clone was picked up a small number of times. Its cognate antigen has yet to be identified. Base quality data are lacking; no much larger clone is found one base away. The CDR3 holds 14 amino acids from the cysteine to the phenylalanine. Here the CDR3 DNA is all that survives: 42 bases in frame from base 1. Deletion took 1 base off V and 2 bases off J, with a span of 8 bases between the germline ends. CDR1 and CDR2, looked up from the germline V gene, are SGHTA and FQGNSA. These data originate in a study of blood T cell repertoires in COVID-19 (dated by TCRdb to between 2020 and 2021). About the study as a whole: Collaborator samples came from the United States, Italy and Spain and covered acute and convalescent phases of COVID-19. Nearly every sample came with metadata listing a de-identified subject ID, COVID-19 status, age in years and sex. Subjects who had been exposed to COVID-19, were actively infected with it, or had recovered from it provided the deeply sampled blood TCRbeta repertoires that made up the dataset. The material from the prospective study consisted of cDNA or gDNA derived from T cells, B-cell-depleted T cells, or PBMCs. The repertoires were released in a freely available public database intended as a resource for research on the immune response to SARS-CoV-2. Samples were obtained from the ongoing ImmuneRACE study (first 160 participants) and from roughly 1,300 subjects provided by 6 global collaborators. Where available, HLA class I and class II types were obtained from metadata supplied by the sample provider rather than from assay-based typing.

The collaborating institutions used their own protocols to collect whole blood in K2EDTA tubes. For TCRbeta analysis, collaborator samples were shipped as frozen whole blood, as isolated PBMCs, or as DNA extracted from either sample type. What the study reported, not specific to this receptor: The amount of clinical and demographic metadata varied by source and participant and was provided uncurated.

TCRbeta CDR3 regions were amplified from genomic DNA using the immunoSEQ Assay, a bias-controlled multiplex PCR. In the paper's pipeline: The number of nucleated cells in each sample was estimated by amplification of reference gene primers within the assay. To quantify the absolute abundance of each unique TCRbeta CDR3 rearrangement, sequence reads were collapsed and filtered. For each sample, productive Simpson clonality was calculated as the square root of Simpson's diversity index across productive rearrangements. In TCRdb, the immuneACCESS table is reduced to in-frame sequences with V and J assigned. These tables do not hold every clone; where another copy was compared, an unresolved V gene accounts for under half, and the others remain unexplained. The DNA gave D and trimming, while V, J and clone size come from that table. Within this sample are about 47,000 clones, with roughly four fifths of them counted one time only. Clones ranked in the top ten supply less than 15% of the sample.

The source of this sequence is a human donor with acute or convalescent COVID-19. The donor label of this sample is uncertain. The sample comprised peripheral blood. The sequence links TRBV7-2 to TRBJ2-5, with a weak D call of TRBD1 (6 bases match). The CDR3 corresponds to CASSLEGGQETQYF. In nucleotides, the sequence is TGTGCCAGCAGCTTAGAAGGGGGTCAAGAGACCCAGTACTTC.